These T cell receptor beta chains were read from a single sample in a study of cytomegalovirus exposure and HLA in healthy donors. Repertoires were generated with immunoSEQ multiplex PCR, while TCRdb's copy carries only in-frame clones and drops some. The table records 150,000 to 200,000 clones, about 90% of them present only once. The specimen was PBMCs. All receptors come from a girl less than two years old in good health and CMV-seronegative. CDR3s include the opening cysteine and the closing phenylalanine or tryptophan. A D gene is named only where the DNA matches it firmly. Only some rows state a clone size, as once, few, many or a class for expanded clones.

clone_size	d_call	j_call	v_call	cdr3_nt	cdr3_aa
-	TRBD1	TRBJ2-7	TRBV18	TGTGCCAGCTCAAGACAGGGAACCCTCTACGAGCAGTACTTC	CASSRQGTLYEQYF
-	-	TRBJ2-5	TRBV5-1	TGCGCCAGCAGCTTGGAGGGACTACAGGGAGGGGAGACCCAGTACTTC	CASSLEGLQGGETQYF
-	-	TRBJ1-3	TRBV13	TGTGCCAGCAGCGCGACAGGTCTCGGAAACACCATATATTTT	CASSATGLGNTIYF
-	TRBD1	TRBJ2-7	TRBV7-8	TGTGCCAGCAGCACCTGGACCGGGACAGCCTCCTACGAGCAGTACTTC	CASSTWTGTASYEQYF
-	-	TRBJ1-1	TRBV7-9	TGTGCCAGCAGCTCGACACTTCCCTTGGGCCCTGAAGCTTTCTTT	CASSSTLPLGPEAFF
-	TRBD2	TRBJ2-2	TRBV11-2	TGTGCCAGCAGCTTAGGGACTAGCGGGGGCCATAGGGAGCTGTTTTTT	CASSLGTSGGHRELFF
-	-	TRBJ2-1	TRBV27	TGTGCCAGCAGTGTGGGGGCGCATGAGCAGTTCTTC	CASSVGAHEQFF
-	-	TRBJ1-6	TRBV4-2	TGTGCCAGCAGCCAAGACTACTCATCGAATTCACCCCTCCACTTT	CASSQDYSSNSPLHF
-	TRBD2	TRBJ2-7	TRBV5-3	TGTGCCAGAAGCGGAGCGGGAGGGCCCACCTACGAGCAGTACTTC	CARSGAGGPTYEQYF
-	-	TRBJ1-1	TRBV7-9	TGTGCCAGCAGCTTTTGGGAGGGTGGTGAAGCTTTCTTT	CASSFWEGGEAFF
few	TRBD2	TRBJ2-1	TRBV7-2	TGTGCCAGCAGCTTCGCCGGGACTAGAGGAAATGAGCAGTTCTTC	CASSFAGTRGNEQFF
-	TRBD2	TRBJ2-1	TRBV25-1	TGTGCCAGCAGTGACGGGGCGGGAGGGCCCACCAATGAGCAGTTCTTC	CASSDGAGGPTNEQFF
-	TRBD2	TRBJ2-1	TRBV7-2	TGTGCCAGCAGCTTAGCGGGACACCGACTAGCGCCCGGGAATGAGCAGTTCTTC	CASSLAGHRLAPGNEQFF
-	-	TRBJ2-2	TRBV30	TGTGCCTGCACCCACTGGACAGTAAACACCGGGGAGCTGTTTTTT	CACTHWTVNTGELFF
-	-	TRBJ2-3	TRBV7-3	TGTGCCAGCAGCTTAGGGGGGGCGTCGGGGGCAGATACGCAGTATTTT	CASSLGGASGADTQYF
-	-	TRBJ1-6	TRBV19	TGTGCCAGTAGTATAGAAGGTTTCGGGTCACCCCTCCACTTT	CASSIEGFGSPLHF
-	-	TRBJ2-1	TRBV15	TGTGCCACCAGCAGAGATAGGGACATGGACAATGAGCAGTTCTTC	CATSRDRDMDNEQFF
-	-	TRBJ1-5	TRBV23-1	TGCGCCAGCAGTCCTCAACGTGAACCCTCAGGAAATCCGAAGGCCTATAGCAATCAGCCCCAGCATTTT	CASSPQREPSGNPKAYSNQPQHF
-	-	TRBJ2-5	TRBV7-9	TGTGCCAGCAGCACGCAGGGCCCTGGGGAGACCCAGTACTTC	CASSTQGPGETQYF
-	TRBD1	TRBJ2-7	TRBV4-1	TGCGCCAGCAGCCAAGTCCTTACCGGGACAGGGTACTACGAGCAGTACTTC	CASSQVLTGTGYYEQYF
once	TRBD2	TRBJ2-6	TRBV4-1	TGCGCCAGCAGCCAAAAAATATACGGGGTAGCGGGTACGGGGGCCAACGTCCTGACTTTC	CASSQKIYGVAGTGANVLTF
-	TRBD1	TRBJ1-6	TRBV7-9	TGTGCCAGCAGCTCTTACCGGGACAGGGGCTCTTGGGGCCTCCACTTT	CASSSYRDRGSWGLHF
-	-	TRBJ2-7	TRBV2	TGTGCCAGCAGTGAGTGGGGCGCGAGATTAGAGCAGTACTTC	CASSEWGARLEQYF
-	TRBD1	TRBJ1-3	TRBV6-1	TGTGCCAGCAGTGCACGAACAGGGGCTGGAAACACCATATATTTT	CASSARTGAGNTIYF
-	TRBD1	TRBJ1-1	TRBV5-6	TGTGCCAGCAGCCTACAGGGGGTGGGAGCTTTCTTT	CASSLQGVGAFF
once	-	TRBJ2-1	TRBV6-1	TGTGCCAGCAGTTCCGGGGGTGAGCAGTTCTTC	CASSSGGEQFF
-	-	TRBJ2-7	TRBV7-9	TGTTCCAGCAGCTTATTTCCGGACTCCTTGACCTACGAGCAGTACTTC	CSSSLFPDSLTYEQYF
-	TRBD1	TRBJ1-5	TRBV4-1	TGCGCCAGCAGCCAAGCGGGACAGGGCACTCAGCCCCAGCATTTT	CASSQAGQGTQPQHF
-	TRBD2	TRBJ2-3	TRBV4-2	TGTGCCAGCAGCCGATTGCAAGCGGGAGGACCTAGCACAGATACGCAGTATTTT	CASSRLQAGGPSTDTQYF
once	-	TRBJ2-1	TRBV21-1	TGTGCCAGCAGCAAATCTAAGCGGGAGTTCGTTGAGCAGTTCTTC	CASSKSKREFVEQFF
-	-	TRBJ2-3	TRBV5-1	TGCGCCAGCAGCTTGGCAGACAGAGACACAGATACGCAGTATTTT	CASSLADRDTDTQYF
-	TRBD1	TRBJ2-7	TRBV15	TGTGCCACCGGACCAGGGGGAAGAAGCTCCTACGAGCAGTACTTC	CATGPGGRSSYEQYF
-	TRBD1	TRBJ2-3	TRBV2	TGTGCCAGCACGGACCGGGACAGGGCCGTAGATACGCAGTATTTT	CASTDRDRAVDTQYF
-	-	TRBJ2-5	TRBV4-1	TGCGCCAGCAGCCAAGTTGTGGGGGGCCAAGAGACCCAGTACTTC	CASSQVVGGQETQYF
-	TRBD2	TRBJ2-1	TRBV2	TGTGCCAGCAGCAAGACTAGCGGGGGCAACAATGAGCAGTTCTTC	CASSKTSGGNNEQFF
few	-	TRBJ2-3	TRBV5-4	TGTGCCAGCAGCTTGGGGTTAGAGGCAGATACGCAGTATTTT	CASSLGLEADTQYF
-	TRBD1	TRBJ2-2	TRBV10-3	TGTGCCACAATGGGGACAGGGGGCACCGGGGAGCTGTTTTTT	CATMGTGGTGELFF
-	-	TRBJ1-1	TRBV21-1	TGTGCCAGCAGCAATCCGGACAGCGTGATGAACACTGAAGCTTTCTTT	CASSNPDSVMNTEAFF
-	TRBD2	TRBJ2-7	TRBV27	TGTGCCAGCAGTTTATCCCCTGCGGGGGGGTTGACCTACGAGCAGTACTTC	CASSLSPAGGLTYEQYF
-	-	TRBJ1-1	TRBV5-5	TGTGCCAGCAGCTTGTTGGTTGTACAAACGAACACTGAAGCTTTCTTT	CASSLLVVQTNTEAFF
-	TRBD1	TRBJ1-3	TRBV5-4	TGTGCCAGCAGCTCCGGGCTTTCAGGGGGCGCCTCGGGAAACACCATATATTTT	CASSSGLSGGASGNTIYF
-	TRBD2	TRBJ2-7	TRBV11-2	TGTGCCAGCAGCCCTATGACTATTAGCGGGAAGTGGATCAACGAGCAGTACTTC	CASSPMTISGKWINEQYF
-	TRBD1	TRBJ1-2	TRBV5-1	TGCGCCAGCAGCGGACAGGGGGCTGGCTATGGCTACACCTTC	CASSGQGAGYGYTF
-	TRBD2	TRBJ2-2	TRBV9	TGTGCCAGCAGCGTAAGCGGGGGGGCGAACACCGGGGAGCTGTTTTTT	CASSVSGGANTGELFF
once	TRBD1	TRBJ1-5	TRBV19	TGTGCCAGCGCCTCAGGACAGGGCTCCAATCAGCCCCAGCATTTT	CASASGQGSNQPQHF
-	-	TRBJ1-4	TRBV29-1	TGCAGCGTCTCAGGGCGCGCTAATGAAAAACTGTTTTTT	CSVSGRANEKLFF
-	TRBD1	TRBJ1-6	TRBV5-4	TGTGCCAGCAGCTTGGGGACCGGGACAGGGGCTCGTTCACCCCTCCACTTT	CASSLGTGTGARSPLHF
-	TRBD2	TRBJ2-7	TRBV5-1	TGCGCCAGCAGCTTGGGGGGGGGAGGTTACTACGAGCAGTACTTC	CASSLGGGGYYEQYF
-	-	TRBJ1-2	TRBV30	TGTGCCTGGAGTGTATGGACTGAAGGCTACACCTTC	CAWSVWTEGYTF
-	-	TRBJ1-2	TRBV5-4	TGTGCCAGCAGCTTGGGGAGAAGCTACACCTTC	CASSLGRSYTF
-	TRBD1	TRBJ2-1	TRBV15	TGTGCCACCAGCAGACTCATTGACAGGGTGGGGACGGATGAGCAGTTCTTC	CATSRLIDRVGTDEQFF
-	TRBD2	TRBJ2-2	TRBV6-5	TGTGCCAGCACCATAGCGGGAATCAACACCGGGGAGCTGTTTTTT	CASTIAGINTGELFF
few	-	TRBJ2-1	TRBV7-2	TGTGCCAGCAGCTCGTACCAGGGGAACAATGAGCAGTTCTTC	CASSSYQGNNEQFF
-	-	TRBJ1-4	TRBV4-1	TGCGCCAGCAGCCAAGAAAGCTACAGGAATGAAAAACTGTTTTTT	CASSQESYRNEKLFF
-	TRBD2	TRBJ2-7	TRBV4-1	TGCGCCAGCAGCCAAGTACTAGCGGGGGGGCGTTCGTCCTACGAGCAGTACTTC	CASSQVLAGGRSSYEQYF
-	-	TRBJ2-5	TRBV11-3	TGTGCCAGCAGCTTAGACGGGCTAGAGGGGACCCAGTACTTC	CASSLDGLEGTQYF
-	-	TRBJ2-1	TRBV27	TGTGCCAGCGGGGGGTTAACGGATGAGCAGTTCTTC	CASGGLTDEQFF
-	-	TRBJ2-5	TRBV7-6	TGTGCCAGCAGCTTAGTGGCTCTTAGGGGGGAGACCCAGTACTTC	CASSLVALRGETQYF
-	TRBD2	TRBJ2-2	TRBV6-5	TGTGCCAGCAGTTACCAAGGCGGGAGGAACACCGGGGAGCTATTTTTT	CASSYQGGRNTGELFF
once	-	TRBJ1-2	TRBV5-6	TGTGCCAGCAGCTTTTTCCTAGCTAACTATGGCTACACCTTC	CASSFFLANYGYTF